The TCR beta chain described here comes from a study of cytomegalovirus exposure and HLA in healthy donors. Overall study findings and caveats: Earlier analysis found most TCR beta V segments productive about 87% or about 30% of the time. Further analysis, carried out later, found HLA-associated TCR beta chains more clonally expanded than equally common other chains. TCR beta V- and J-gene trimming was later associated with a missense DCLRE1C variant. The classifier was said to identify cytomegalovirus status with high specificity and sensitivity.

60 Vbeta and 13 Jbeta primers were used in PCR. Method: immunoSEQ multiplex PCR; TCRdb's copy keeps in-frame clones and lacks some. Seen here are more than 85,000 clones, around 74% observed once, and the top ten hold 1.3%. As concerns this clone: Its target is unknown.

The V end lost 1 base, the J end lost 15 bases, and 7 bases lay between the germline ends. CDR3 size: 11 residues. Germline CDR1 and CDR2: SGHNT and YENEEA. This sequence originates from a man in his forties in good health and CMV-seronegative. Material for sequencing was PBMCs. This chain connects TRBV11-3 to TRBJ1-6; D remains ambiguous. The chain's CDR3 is CASSLGAVLHF. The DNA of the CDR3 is TGTGCCAGCAGCTTAGGGGCAGTCCTCCACTTT.